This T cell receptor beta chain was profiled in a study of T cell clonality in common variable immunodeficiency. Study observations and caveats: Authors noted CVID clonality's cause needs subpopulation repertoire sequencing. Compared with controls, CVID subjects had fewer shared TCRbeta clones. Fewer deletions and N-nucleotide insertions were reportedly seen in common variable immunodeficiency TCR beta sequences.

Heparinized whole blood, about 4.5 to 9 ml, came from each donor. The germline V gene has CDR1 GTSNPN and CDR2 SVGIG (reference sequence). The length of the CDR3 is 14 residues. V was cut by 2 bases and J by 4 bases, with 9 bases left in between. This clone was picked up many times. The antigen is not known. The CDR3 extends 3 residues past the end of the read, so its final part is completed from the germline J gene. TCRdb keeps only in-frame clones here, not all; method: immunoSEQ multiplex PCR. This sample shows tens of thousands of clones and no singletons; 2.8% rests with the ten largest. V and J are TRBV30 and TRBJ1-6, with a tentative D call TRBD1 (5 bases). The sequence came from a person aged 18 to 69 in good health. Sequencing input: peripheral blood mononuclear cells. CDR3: CAWSPDRYNSPLHF. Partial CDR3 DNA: TGTGCCTGGAGTCCCGACAGATATAATTCACCC.